This T cell receptor beta chain was sequenced during a study of shared clonotypes between healthy human individuals. Produced via immunoSEQ multiplex PCR; TCRdb's table is partial and in-frame only. The data hold some 2.1 million clones, with just over 90% observed a single time. CD45RO-negative cells were positively selected for CCR7, leaving out terminally differentiated effector memory CD45RA+ cells. Notes on this clone: Other nucleotide sequences in the sample specify the same CDR3.

Germline V CDR1 and CDR2: SGHTA, FQGTGA. This CDR3 contains 14 residues. V lost 1 base, J lost 1 base, and 8 bases lay in between. The clonotype originates from a man aged 18 to 35 in good health. Some clones in this sample may be carry-over from other donors' samples. The specimen was naive CD8+ T cells from PBMCs. The V and J genes are TRBV7-3 and TRBJ2-7; TRBD1 might be the D (5 bases). CDR3 residues: CASSLNAGSYEQYF. The CDR3 DNA reads as TGTGCCAGCAGCTTAAATGCAGGGTCCTACGAGCAGTACTTC.